The T cell receptor beta chain described here comes from a study of blood T cell repertoires in COVID-19. Study-wide background: There were acute and convalescent COVID-19 samples, and they came from the United States, Italy and Spain. T cells, B-cell-depleted T cells, or PBMCs provided the cDNA or gDNA that served as material.

In the original processing: It was from reference gene primer amplification that nucleated cell counts were estimated. Repertoires were generated with immunoSEQ multiplex PCR, while TCRdb's copy carries only in-frame clones and drops some. V and J calls and clone size are those listed in that table; D and trimming were worked out from the DNA. In the table there are fewer than 250,000 clones, around 90% of which are singletons. This clone is a singleton in its sample. Deletions cut 1 base from V and 3 bases from J, with 9 bases between. This CDR3 is built from 13 residues. CDR1 is GTSNPN and CDR2 is SVGIG in the germline V gene (reference sequence).

The source is a human donor in a cohort sampled during active COVID-19. This chain connects TRBV30 to TRBJ1-2, with a possible D match to TRBD1 (6 bases). Sequenced input: peripheral blood. The CDR3 spells CAWSAQGHYGYTF. Here the CDR3 DNA reads TGTGCCTGGAGTGCACAGGGACACTATGGCTACACCTTC.